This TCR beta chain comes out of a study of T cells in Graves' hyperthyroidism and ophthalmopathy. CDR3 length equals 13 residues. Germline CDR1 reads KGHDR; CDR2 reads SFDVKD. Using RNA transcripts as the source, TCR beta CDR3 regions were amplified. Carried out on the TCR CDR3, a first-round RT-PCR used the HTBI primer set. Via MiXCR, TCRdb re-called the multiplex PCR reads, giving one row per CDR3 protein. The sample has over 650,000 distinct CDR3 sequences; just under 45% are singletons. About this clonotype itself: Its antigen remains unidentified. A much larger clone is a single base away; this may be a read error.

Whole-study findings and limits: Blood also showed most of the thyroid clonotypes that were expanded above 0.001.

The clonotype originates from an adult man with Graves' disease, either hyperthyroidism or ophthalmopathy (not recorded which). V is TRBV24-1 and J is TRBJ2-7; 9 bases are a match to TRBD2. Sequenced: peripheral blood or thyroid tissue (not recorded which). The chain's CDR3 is CAASGGSSYEQYF. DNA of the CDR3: TGTGCCGCCAGCGGGGGGAGCTCCTACGAGCAGTACTTC.